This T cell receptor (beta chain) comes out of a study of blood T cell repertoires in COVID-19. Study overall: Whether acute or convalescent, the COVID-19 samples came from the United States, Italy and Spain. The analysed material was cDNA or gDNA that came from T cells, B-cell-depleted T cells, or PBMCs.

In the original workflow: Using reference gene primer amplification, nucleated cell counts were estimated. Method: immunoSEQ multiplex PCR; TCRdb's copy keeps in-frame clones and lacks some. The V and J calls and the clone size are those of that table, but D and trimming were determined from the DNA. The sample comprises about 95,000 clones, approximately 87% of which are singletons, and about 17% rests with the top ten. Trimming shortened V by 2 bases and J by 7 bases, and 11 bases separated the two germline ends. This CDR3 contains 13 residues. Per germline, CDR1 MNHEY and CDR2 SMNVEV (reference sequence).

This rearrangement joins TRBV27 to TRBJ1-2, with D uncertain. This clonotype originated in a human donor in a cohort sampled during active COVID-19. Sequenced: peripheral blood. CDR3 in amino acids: CASSLRREGGYTF. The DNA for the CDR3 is TGTGCCAGCAGTTTACGTCGGGAGGGTGGCTACACCTTC.